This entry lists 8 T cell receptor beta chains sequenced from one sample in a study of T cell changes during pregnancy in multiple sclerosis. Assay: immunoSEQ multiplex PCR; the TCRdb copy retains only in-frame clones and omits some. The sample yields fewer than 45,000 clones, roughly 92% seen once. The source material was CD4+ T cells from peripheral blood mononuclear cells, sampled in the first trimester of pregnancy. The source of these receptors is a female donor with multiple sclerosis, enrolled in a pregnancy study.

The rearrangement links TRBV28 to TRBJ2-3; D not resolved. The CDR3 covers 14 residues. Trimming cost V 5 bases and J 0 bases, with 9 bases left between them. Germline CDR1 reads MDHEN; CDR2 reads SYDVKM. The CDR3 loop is CASSPQSSTDTQYF. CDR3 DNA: TGTGCCAGCAGTCCTCAGTCTAGCACAGATACGCAGTATTTT.

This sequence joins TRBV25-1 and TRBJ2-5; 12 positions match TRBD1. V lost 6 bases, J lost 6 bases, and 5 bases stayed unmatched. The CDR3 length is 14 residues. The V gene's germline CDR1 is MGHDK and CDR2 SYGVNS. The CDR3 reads CASRGQGALKTQYF. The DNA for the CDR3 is TGTGCCAGCAGGGGACAGGGGGCCTTGAAGACCCAGTACTTC.

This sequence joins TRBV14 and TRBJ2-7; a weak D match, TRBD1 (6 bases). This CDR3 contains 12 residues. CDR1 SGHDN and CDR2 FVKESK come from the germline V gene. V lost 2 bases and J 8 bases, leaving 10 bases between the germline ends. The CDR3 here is CASSQITGKQYF. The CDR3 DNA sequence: TGTGCCAGCAGCCAAATAACAGGGAAGCAGTACTTC. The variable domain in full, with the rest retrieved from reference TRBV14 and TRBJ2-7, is EAGVTQFPSHSVIEKGQTVTLRCDPISGHDNLYWYRRVMGKEIKFLLHFVKESKQDESGMPNNRFLAERTGGTYSTLKVQPAELEDSGVYFCASSQITGKQYFGPGTRLTVT.

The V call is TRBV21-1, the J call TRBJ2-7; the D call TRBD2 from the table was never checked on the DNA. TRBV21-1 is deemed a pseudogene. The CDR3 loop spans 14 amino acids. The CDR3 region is CASSKVRSSGEQYF. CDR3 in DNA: TGTGCCAGCAGCAAAGTGAGGTCTTCGGGCGAGCAGTACTTC.

CDR3 nucleotides: TGTGCCATCAGTCTAGCGGGAGTCTCCAATGAGCAGTTCTTC. This translates into CAISLAGVSNEQFF. The chain is built from TRBV10-3 and TRBJ2-1, with TRBD2 identical over 10 bases. Losses at the gene ends were 5 bases for V and 6 bases for J; bases not matched to a gene: 4. From germline, CDR1 is ENHRY and CDR2 SYGVKD. CDR3 length equals 14 residues.

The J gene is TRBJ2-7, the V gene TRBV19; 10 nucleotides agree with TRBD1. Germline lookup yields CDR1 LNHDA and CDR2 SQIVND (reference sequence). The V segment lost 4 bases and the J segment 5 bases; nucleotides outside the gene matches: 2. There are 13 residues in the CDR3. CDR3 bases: TGTGCCAGTAGTACCGGGACAGGGGACGAGCAGTACTTC. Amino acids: CASSTGTGDEQYF.

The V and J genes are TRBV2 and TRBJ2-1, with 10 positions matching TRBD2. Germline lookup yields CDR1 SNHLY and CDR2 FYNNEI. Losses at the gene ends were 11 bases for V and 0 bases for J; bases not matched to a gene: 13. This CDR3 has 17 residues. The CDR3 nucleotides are TGTGCCGGGTCGCGACTAGCGGGCGGGAGCTCCTACAATGAGCAGTTCTTC. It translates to CAGSRLAGGSSYNEQFF.

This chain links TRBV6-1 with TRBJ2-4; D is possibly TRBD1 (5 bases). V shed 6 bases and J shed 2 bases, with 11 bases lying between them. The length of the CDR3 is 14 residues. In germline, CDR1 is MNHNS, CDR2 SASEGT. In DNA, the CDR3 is TGTGCCAGCAGGTCCAGGGTTTCCAAAAACATTCAGTACTTC. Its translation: CASRSRVSKNIQYF.